A selection of T cell receptor beta chains follows, all from one sample in a study of blood T cells in healthy people across ages. Using its own MiXCR run on the 5' RACE reads, TCRdb lists one record per CDR3 protein. The profile shows about 1.1 million distinct CDR3 sequences, 30% to 40% of them singletons. Material: blood. These receptors all come from a man aged 18 to 35 in good health. The conserved cysteine and the conserved F or W are not part of the CDR3 here. Each record gives: clone size, J gene, V gene, CDR3 protein. A clone size is listed for some rows: how often the clone was seen (once, few, many), or a class if it is expanded.

.,TRBJ2-6,TRBV9,ASSTQGANVLT
.,TRBJ1-4,TRBV30,AWNPRTATNEKLF
few,TRBJ1-4,TRBV20-1,SAALPRQANNEKLF
few,TRBJ2-5,TRBV3-1,ASSQDSLRGTQY
many,TRBJ1-6,TRBV7-2,ASSPRATTNSPLH
.,TRBJ1-1,TRBV2,ASRPLDGSKAF
.,TRBJ2-1,TRBV4-1,ASSQPRGLSYNEQF
.,TRBJ2-3,TRBV4-3,ASSQDLRGQVDTQY
few,TRBJ2-1,TRBV11-2,ASSLASGGAQF
.,TRBJ1-4,TRBV25-1,ASSEYTGITNEKLF
few,TRBJ1-2,TRBV27,ASSAREAYGYT
few,TRBJ2-3,TRBV11-2,ASSLVRTRSTDTQY
many,TRBJ2-5,TRBV12-3/TRBV12-4,ASSLWARYQETQY
many,TRBJ1-2,TRBV27,ASSLGINYGYT
.,.,TRBV6-5,ASSPNLRTYNEQY
.,TRBJ2-3,TRBV5-1,ASSQRRADTQY
few,TRBJ2-6,TRBV25-1,ASSSAGVSSGANVLT
.,TRBJ2-3,TRBV12-3/TRBV12-4,ASNIAGATDTQY
.,TRBJ2-3,TRBV12-3/TRBV12-4,ASGLNPSGDTQY
.,TRBJ2-3,TRBV12-3/TRBV12-4,ASSPNPPDTQY
.,TRBJ1-6,TRBV6-5,ASSYEGTWNSPLH
.,TRBJ1-1,TRBV20-1,SARGKANTEAF
.,TRBJ1-4,TRBV4-1,ASSQVGTVNEKLF
.,TRBJ2-7,TRBV6-1,ASSRPGLPNPSGGSYNEQY
few,TRBJ2-4,TRBV27,ASSLGFGQNIQY
once,TRBJ1-6,TRBV14,ASSQDLPRVYSPLH
.,TRBJ1-2,TRBV12-3/TRBV12-4,ASSQTTGSGYT
few,TRBJ2-7,TRBV12-3/TRBV12-4,ASTRGDRELYEQY
few,TRBJ2-1,TRBV12-5,ASGPAGSNNEQF
many,TRBJ2-3,TRBV5-1,ASSLANQASTDTQY
.,TRBJ2-1,TRBV27,ASSSGPGEPF
few,TRBJ2-7,TRBV5-1,ASSLKDGTVYEQY
.,TRBJ2-1,TRBV20-1,SARADKEQF
few,TRBJ1-1,TRBV4-1,ASSLPPRQHSTEAF
.,TRBJ2-1,TRBV25-1,ASNRYNEQF
once,TRBJ1-6,TRBV5-1,ASSLGGNRMDSPLH
.,TRBJ2-1,TRBV6-5,ASNYEAGGAYNEQF
.,TRBJ2-3,TRBV20-1,SAPPTGSTQDTQY
.,TRBJ2-1,TRBV6-1,AGRTSGGDEQF
.,TRBJ2-2,TRBV27,ASRIEIGSGEAGELF
.,TRBJ2-1,TRBV12-3/TRBV12-4,ASTSSRTGAYNEQF
.,.,TRBV28,ASSSGRQSSYNEQY
.,TRBJ1-1,TRBV7-9,ASSPTAWGAF
.,TRBJ2-5,TRBV27,ASSLSWYSGGAGGQETQY
few,TRBJ1-1,TRBV6-5,ASSGAVNTEAF
.,TRBJ2-3,TRBV20-1,SARQDRGTDTQY
.,TRBJ2-2,TRBV20-1,SAGAAGTSNTGELF
few,TRBJ1-5,TRBV9,AVKGAQPQH
.,TRBJ1-2,TRBV6-5,ASSYAGLMEYGYT
.,TRBJ1-2,TRBV20-1,SARDNTGVDYGYT